This T cell receptor (beta chain) was captured by sequencing in a study of control samples from healthy donors and cancer patients. The CDR3 runs to 17 residues. Germline CDR1 and CDR2: SQVTM and ANQGSEA. V trimming: 4 bases; J trimming: 1 base; junction bases outside the gene matches: 10. The method was immunoSEQ multiplex PCR; TCRdb's version includes in-frame clones alone and lacks a portion of them. This sample has some 95,000 clones, with about 86% found just once. The clonotype was recovered from a man aged 25 to 40 in good health. The chain links TRBV29-1 to TRBJ2-3; 11 bases fit TRBD2. Input material: blood. CDR3 nucleotides: TGCAGCGTTGGCTCTAGCGGGAGGATTTGGGGCACAGATACGCAGTATTTT. Residues: CSVGSSGRIWGTDTQYF.